These 22 T cell receptor beta chains share one sample of origin, sequenced in a study of blood T cell repertoires in COVID-19. TCRdb keeps only in-frame clones here, not all; method: immunoSEQ multiplex PCR. The sample includes more than 200,000 clones, about 87% of them seen just once. Material for sequencing was peripheral blood. The receptors were sampled from a woman aged 55-70 years with COVID-19, enrolled during active disease.

The V gene is TRBV20-1, the J gene TRBJ2-7; 14 nucleotides align to TRBD2. The CDR3 spans 15 residues. Germline-derived CDR1 and CDR2 are DFQATT and SNEGSKA (reference sequence). After removal of 3 bases from V and 3 bases from J, the junction contained 4 bases not matched to a gene. The CDR3 sequence is CSASEGLAGVYEQYF. The CDR3 nucleotides are TGCAGTGCTAGTGAGGGACTAGCGGGAGTCTACGAGCAGTACTTC.

This clone was found once. The chain links TRBV6-6 to TRBJ2-3; 8 nucleotides align to TRBD1. V was pared by 6 bases and J by 3 bases, with 8 bases of the junction left unmatched. Germline V CDR1 and CDR2: MNHNY, SVGAGI (reference sequence). The CDR3 is made up of 15 amino acids. The CDR3 sequence is CASSLQGQETDTQYF. CDR3 DNA: TGTGCCAGCAGCCTACAGGGACAGGAGACAGATACGCAGTATTTT.

The chain links TRBV7-9 to TRBJ2-1, with TRBD1 as a possible D gene (6 bases). Looked up from germline, CDR1 is SEHNR and CDR2 is FQNEAQ (reference sequence). This CDR3 is built from 14 residues. V was trimmed by 2 bases and J by 10 bases, leaving 15 bases between them. CDR3 coding DNA: TGTGCCAGCAGCTTAAGCAGGGGTCGGGGAGAGCAGTTCTTC. Translating gives CASSLSRGRGEQFF.

The chain links TRBV6-5 to TRBJ1-5, with D maybe TRBD1 (6 bases). This CDR3 comprises 14 residues. The ends were cut back, 4 bases at V and 5 bases at J, with 12 bases in the middle. Germline CDR1 reads MNHEY; CDR2 reads SVGAGI. The CDR3 DNA follows: TGTGCCAGCAGTTCCGGACAGCGTTATCAGCCCCAGCATTTT. Translation: CASSSGQRYQPQHF.

The chain employs TRBV7-3 and TRBJ2-1, with 10 nucleotides matching TRBD2. V dropped 2 bases and J dropped 7; count of bases not matched to a gene: 5. The germline CDR1 and CDR2 sequences are SGHTA and FQGTGA. This CDR3 is 15 amino acids long. CDR3 protein: CASSLGLAGVNEQFF. CDR3 sequence (DNA): TGTGCCAGCAGCTTAGGGCTAGCGGGAGTGAATGAGCAGTTCTTC. Looking up the rest from reference TRBV7-3 and TRBJ2-1 gives the full variable domain: GAGVSQTPSNKVTEKGKYVELRCDPISGHTALYWYRQSLGQGPEFLIYFQGTGAADDSGLPNDRFFAVRPEGSVSTLKIQRTERGDSAVYLCASSLGLAGVNEQFFGPGTRLTVL.

The chain employs TRBV7-6 and TRBJ2-3; TRBD2 matches at 8 bases. Germline V lookup: CDR1 SGHVS, CDR2 FNYEAQ. CDR3 length: 16 amino acids. The J segment lost 6 bases and the V segment lost 3 bases, leaving 11 bases of the junction unmatched. DNA of the CDR3: TGTGCCAGCAGCTTCGGACTAGCTGGGGGTCAGGATACGCAGTATTTT. Translating gives CASSFGLAGGQDTQYF.

This clone was counted a few times. This chain links TRBV3-1 (or the pseudogene TRBV3-2) with TRBJ1-4; D not certain. Trimming left V 1 base short and J 6 bases short, with 6 bases between. From germline, CDR1 is LGHDT and CDR2 YNNKEL (reference sequence). There are 13 residues in the CDR3. The CDR3 protein is CASSQARDEKLFF. CDR3 in DNA: TGTGCCAGCAGCCAAGCCCGGGATGAAAAACTGTTTTTT.

The chain uses TRBV10-3 and TRBJ2-3; 12 bases are shared with TRBD2. J lost 1 base, V lost 5 bases, and 4 bases had no gene match. The CDR3 sequence is 16 residues long. In germline, CDR1 is ENHRY, CDR2 SYGVKD. The CDR3 is CAISSTSGSGTDTQYF. CDR3 coding DNA: TGTGCCATCAGTTCGACTAGCGGGAGTGGCACAGATACGCAGTATTTT.

The chain combines TRBV28 with TRBJ1-1; the D gene is possibly TRBD1 (5 bases). The CDR3 length is 14 residues. Deletions cut 1 base from V and 1 base from J, with 7 bases between. Germline V gene data show CDR1 as MDHEN and CDR2 as SYDVKM. The CDR3 reads CASSLYGGNTEAFF. The CDR3 nucleotides are TGTGCCAGCAGTTTATACGGGGGGAACACTGAAGCTTTCTTT. Drawing the rest from reference TRBV28 and TRBJ1-1, the complete variable domain is DVKVTQSSRYLVKRTGEKVFLECVQDMDHENMFWYRQDPGLGLRLIYFSYDVKMKEKGDIPEGYSVSREKKERFSLILESASTNQTSMYLCASSLYGGNTEAFFGQGTRLTVV.

The chain recombines TRBV6-4 with TRBJ2-1, with D perhaps TRBD1 (5 bases). Trimming pared 8 bases from V and 2 bases from J, leaving 16 bases between. This CDR3 is built from 15 residues. Germline CDR1 and CDR2: MRHNA and SNTAGT. The CDR3 DNA reads as TGTGCCAGCGCCGTCAGGCAGGGCCCCTACAATGAGCAGTTCTTC. Protein: CASAVRQGPYNEQFF.

V usage is TRBV30 and J usage is TRBJ2-7; 9 nucleotides line up with TRBD2. Germline values: CDR1 GTSNPN, CDR2 SVGIG (reference sequence). Unmatched junction bases numbered 9, after V lost 4 bases and J lost 5 bases. CDR3 length: 14 residues. This CDR3 reads CAWNILAGQHEQYF. The DNA of the CDR3 is TGTGCCTGGAATATACTAGCGGGCCAACACGAGCAGTACTTC.

This clone turned up a few times. The rearrangement joins TRBV5-6 to TRBJ2-7; TRBD2 is a possible D gene (5 bases). The germline CDR1 and CDR2 sequences are SGHDT and YYEEEE. V gave up 3 bases and J gave up 5 bases, with 12 bases separating them. The CDR3 length is 13 residues. The CDR3 reads CASSSLTGDEQYF. In nucleotides, the CDR3 is TGTGCCAGCAGCTCCCTTACCGGGGACGAGCAGTACTTC.

This chain joins TRBV27 and TRBJ2-2; TRBD2 matches at 14 bases. The CDR3 sequence is 19 residues long. Germline V lookup: CDR1 MNHEY, CDR2 SMNVEV (reference sequence). After removal of 0 bases from V and 1 base from J, the junction contained 4 bases not matched to a gene. CDR3 amino acids: CASSLSTGLAGGNTGELFF. The CDR3 nucleotides are TGTGCCAGCAGTTTATCGACTGGACTAGCGGGAGGGAACACCGGGGAGCTGTTTTTT.

The rearrangement joins TRBV5-1 to TRBJ2-6; D unresolved. The CDR3 loop spans 14 amino acids. Germline V gene data show CDR1 as SGHRS and CDR2 as YFSETQ. Trimming shortened V by 4 bases and J by 2 bases, and 7 bases separated the two germline ends. DNA of the CDR3: TGCGCCAGCAGCGCACTCCCTGGGGCCAACGTCCTGACTTTC. This encodes CASSALPGANVLTF.

The chain joins TRBV4-2 to TRBJ1-2; the D is unclear. In germline, CDR1 is LGHNA, CDR2 YNFKEQ. This CDR3 is 14 amino acids long. Trimming left V 4 bases short and J 8 bases short, with 17 bases between. The CDR3 sequence: CASSPSPPARGYTF. The CDR3, as DNA: TGTGCCAGCAGCCCAAGCCCCCCAGCGCGAGGCTACACCTTC.

This chain uses TRBV28 with TRBJ1-1; D remains ambiguous. The CDR3 totals 15 residues. Germline V lookup: CDR1 MDHEN, CDR2 SYDVKM. V was cut by 1 base and J by 2 bases, with 11 bases left in between. The CDR3 region is CASSLSTSPNTEAFF. CDR3 coding DNA: TGTGCCAGCAGTTTATCGACAAGCCCCAACACTGAAGCTTTCTTT.

The chain couples TRBV13 to TRBJ2-3, with TRBD2 identical over 11 bases. Germline CDR1 is PRHDT and CDR2 is FYEKMQ (reference sequence). V shed 2 bases and J 0 bases; nucleotides not matched to a gene: 1. CDR3 length equals 16 residues. The CDR3 here is CASSLRTSGSTDTQYF. The CDR3 DNA follows: TGTGCCAGCAGCTTACGGACTAGCGGGAGCACAGATACGCAGTATTTT.

A single count supports this clone. This CDR3 is CASSLLGQGISTDTQYF. CDR3 in DNA: TGTGCCAGCAGCTTACTGGGTCAGGGGATCAGCACAGATACGCAGTATTTT. This chain connects TRBV7-8 to TRBJ2-3; the D gene is possibly TRBD1 (6 bases). V lost 2 bases and J lost 0, with 15 bases in between. The CDR3 sequence is 17 residues long. Germline CDR1 is SGHVS and CDR2 is FQNEAQ.

This chain connects TRBV6-1 to TRBJ2-7, with D maybe TRBD1 (6 bases). The germline V and J ends were trimmed by 2 bases and 2 bases, with 10 bases remaining between them. This CDR3 has 14 residues. Germline V gives CDR1 MNHNS, CDR2 SASEGT. The CDR3 sequence: CASSEWDIAYEQYF. In DNA form, the CDR3 reads TGTGCCAGCAGTGAATGGGACATTGCCTACGAGCAGTACTTC.

CDR3 sequence reads: CASSPGQGKGGELFF. DNA of the CDR3: TGTGCCAGCAGTCCGGGACAGGGGAAGGGCGGGGAGCTGTTTTTT. The gene calls are TRBV5-4 and TRBJ2-2, with 10 bases matching TRBD1. This CDR3 is 15 amino acids long. V gave up 5 bases and J gave up 7 bases; unmatched junction bases: 8. CDR1 is SGHNT, CDR2 YYREEE, per germline (reference sequence). Combining the CDR3 with reference TRBV5-4 and TRBJ2-2 gives the whole variable domain ETGVTQSPTHLIKTRGQQVTLRCSSQSGHNTVSWYQQALGQGPQFIFQYYREEENGRGNFPPRFSGLQFPNYSSELNVNALELDDSALYLCASSPGQGKGGELFFGEGSRLTVL.

This clone has only one observation. The rearrangement uses TRBV9 and TRBJ2-5, with 7 positions matching TRBD1. The germline gives CDR1 SGDLS, CDR2 YYNGEE. V gave up 4 bases and J gave up 5 bases; unmatched junction bases: 8. The CDR3 is made up of 14 amino acids. Here the CDR3 DNA reads TGTGCCAGCAGCTTTCGACAGGGTGGGGAGACCCAGTACTTC. Translated, it gives CASSFRQGGETQYF.

This clone was seen a few times. V usage is TRBV18 and J usage is TRBJ2-1; 11 nucleotides line up with TRBD1. The CDR3 runs to 15 residues. The germline CDR1 and CDR2 sequences are KGHSH and LQKENI. The ends lost 4 bases at V and 4 bases at J; junction bases unmatched: 3. Here the CDR3 reads CASSQGTGGYNEQFF. The CDR3 nucleotides read TGTGCCAGCTCACAAGGGACAGGGGGGTACAATGAGCAGTTCTTC.